This TCR beta chain was obtained from a study of graft-versus-host responses after intestinal transplantation. Germline CDR1 and CDR2: LGHNA and YSLEER. There are 15 residues in the CDR3. V lost 0 bases and J 0 bases, leaving 9 bases between the germline ends. In the case of this clone: The antigen is unknown.

Clones were sequenced by immunoSEQ multiplex PCR, and TCRdb holds only the in-frame ones, with some missing. The table records approximately 86,000 clones, 90% to 95% of them present only once. The receptor's source is a human donor who received an intestinal transplant. Sequenced material: unstimulated CD4+ T cells sorted from spleen or lymph node cells, taken before intestinal transplant. V gene TRBV4-3 combines with J gene TRBJ2-7; D is undetermined. The CDR3 DNA sequence: TGCGCCAGCAGCCAAGATCATGGCAGCTCCTACGAGCAGTACTTC. This codes for CASSQDHGSSYEQYF.